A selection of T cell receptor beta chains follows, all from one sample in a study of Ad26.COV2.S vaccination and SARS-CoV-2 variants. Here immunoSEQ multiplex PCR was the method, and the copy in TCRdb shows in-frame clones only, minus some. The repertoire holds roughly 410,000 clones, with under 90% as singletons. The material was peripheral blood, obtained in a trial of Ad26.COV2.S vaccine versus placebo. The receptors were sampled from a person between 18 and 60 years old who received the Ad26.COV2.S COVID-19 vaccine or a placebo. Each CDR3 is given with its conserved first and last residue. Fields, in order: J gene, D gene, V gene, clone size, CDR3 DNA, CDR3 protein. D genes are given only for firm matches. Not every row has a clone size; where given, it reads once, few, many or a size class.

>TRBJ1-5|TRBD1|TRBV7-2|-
TGTGCCAGCAGCAGACAGGGGCTTAATCAGCCCCAGCATTTT
CASSRQGLNQPQHF
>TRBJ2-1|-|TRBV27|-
TGTGCCAGCAGTTTTTTTCCAGAGACAAACAATGAGCAGTTCTTC
CASSFFPETNNEQFF
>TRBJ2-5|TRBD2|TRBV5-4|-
TGTGCCAGCAGCGCGGCCGTAGCGGGTGGGGAAGAGACCCAGTACTTC
CASSAAVAGGEETQYF
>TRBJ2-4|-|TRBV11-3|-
TGTGCCAGCAGCCGCTTGTCCCAGGGATCCATTCAGTACTTC
CASSRLSQGSIQYF
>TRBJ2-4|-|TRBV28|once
TGTGCCAGCAGTTCCGGGGTAAACATTCAGTACTTC
CASSSGVNIQYF
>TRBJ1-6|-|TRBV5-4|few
TGTGCCAGCAGCTCAAAGGACGGATTGAATTCACCCCTCCACTTT
CASSSKDGLNSPLHF
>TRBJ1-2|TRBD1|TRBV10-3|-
TGTGCCATCAAACCGGGGGACAGACATGGCTACACCTTC
CAIKPGDRHGYTF
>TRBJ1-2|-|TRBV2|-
TGTGCCAGCAGGTCGGACCCCACATATGGTGGCTACACCTTC
CASRSDPTYGGYTF
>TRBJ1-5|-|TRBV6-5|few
TGTGCCAGCCGTTTTAGTAGCAATCAGCCCCAGCATTTT
CASRFSSNQPQHF
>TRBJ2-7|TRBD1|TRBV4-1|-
TGCGCCAGCAGCCAAGATCCAGGGGGTACAAACTACGAGCAGTACTTC
CASSQDPGGTNYEQYF
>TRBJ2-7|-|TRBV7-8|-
TGTGCCAGCAGCTTGTTGGGGGCGGGCTACGAGCAGTACTTC
CASSLLGAGYEQYF
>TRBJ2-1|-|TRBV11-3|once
TGTGCCAGCAGCCACATAGGACAGTTCAATGAGCAGTTCTTC
CASSHIGQFNEQFF
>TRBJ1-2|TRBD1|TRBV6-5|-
TGTGCCAGCAGTTACGGGACAGGGGTCGGCTACACCTTC
CASSYGTGVGYTF
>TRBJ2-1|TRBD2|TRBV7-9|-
TGTGCCAGCAGCCTGACTAGCGGGAGCAATGAGCAGTTCTTC
CASSLTSGSNEQFF
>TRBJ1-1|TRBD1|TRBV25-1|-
TGTGCCAGCAGCGATACCGGGACAGGGGACACTGAAGCTTTCTTT
CASSDTGTGDTEAFF
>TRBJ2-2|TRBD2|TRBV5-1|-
TGCGCCAGCAGCCCCGGGACTAGCGGGGTTTACGGGGAGCTGTTTTTT
CASSPGTSGVYGELFF
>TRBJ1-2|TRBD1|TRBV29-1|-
TGCAGCGTTCGGTCCCTCCAACCCCAACAGGGGAGGTACTATGGCTACACCTTC
CSVRSLQPQQGRYYGYTF
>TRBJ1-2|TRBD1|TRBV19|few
TGTGCCAGTAGTATCGGATCTAACAGGGGAATCTATGGCTACACCTTC
CASSIGSNRGIYGYTF
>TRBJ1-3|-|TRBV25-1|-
TGTGCCAGCAGTGCCAAGAGGACAGAAGGAAACACCATATATTTT
CASSAKRTEGNTIYF
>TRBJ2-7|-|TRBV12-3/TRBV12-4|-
TGTGCCAGCAGCCCAGGGGGGTACGAGCAGTACTTC
CASSPGGYEQYF
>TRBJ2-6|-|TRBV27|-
TGTGCCAGCAAGGAAACTGGGGCCAACGTCCTGACTTTC
CASKETGANVLTF
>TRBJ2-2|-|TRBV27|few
TGTGCCAGCAATCCAAGGGGGACCGTGAACACCGGGGAGCTGTTTTTT
CASNPRGTVNTGELFF
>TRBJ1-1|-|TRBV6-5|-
TGTGCCAGCAGTCACGAAGGGGGTCCCACTGAAGCTTTCTTT
CASSHEGGPTEAFF
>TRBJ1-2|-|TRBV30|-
TGTGCCTGGAGTGTATTGTCAAGGTTCATTACCGATGGCTACACCTTC
CAWSVLSRFITDGYTF
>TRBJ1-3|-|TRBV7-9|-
TGTGCCAGCAGTCCAGGGTCAGGAAACACCATATATTTT
CASSPGSGNTIYF
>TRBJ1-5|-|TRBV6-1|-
TGTGCCAGCAGTGAATGGGGTCGTGGCAATCAGCCCCAGCATTTT
CASSEWGRGNQPQHF
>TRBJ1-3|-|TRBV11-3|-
TGTGCCAGCAGCTTGGGCCGCCTCTCTGGAAACACCATATATTTT
CASSLGRLSGNTIYF
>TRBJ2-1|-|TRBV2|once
TGTGCCAGCAGAGCCGACAGGAGCTCCTACAATGAGCAGTTCTTC
CASRADRSSYNEQFF
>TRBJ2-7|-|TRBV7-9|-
TGTGCCAGCAGCCCTTCAGGGGGGGCTTACGAGCAGTACTTC
CASSPSGGAYEQYF
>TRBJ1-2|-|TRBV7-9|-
TGTGCCAGCAGCAAGCAGGCAGTCTACACCTTC
CASSKQAVYTF
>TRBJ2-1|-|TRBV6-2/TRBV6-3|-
TGTGCCAGCAGCCGCGGAGACCGGGGGACAAACAATGAGCAGTTCTTC
CASSRGDRGTNNEQFF
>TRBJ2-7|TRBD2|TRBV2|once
TGTGCCAGCACTCGGACTAGTATAATTCTCGGCGAGCAGTACTTC
CASTRTSIILGEQYF
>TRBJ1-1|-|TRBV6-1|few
TGTGCCAGCAGTGAGGAACCGGGACGGATGAACACTGAAGCTTTCTTT
CASSEEPGRMNTEAFF
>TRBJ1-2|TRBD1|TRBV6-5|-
TGTGCCAGCTCTCTGGACAGGGATCCCTATGGCTACACCTTC
CASSLDRDPYGYTF
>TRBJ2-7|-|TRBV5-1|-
TGCGCCAGCAGCATGCTAGCGACTCGGGTCGAGCAGTACTTC
CASSMLATRVEQYF
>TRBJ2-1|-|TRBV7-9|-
TGTGCCAGCAGCTGGAAGGGTAATGAGCAGTTCTTC
CASSWKGNEQFF
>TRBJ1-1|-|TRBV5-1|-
TGCGCCAGCAGCTTGGGACGGGGAGAAGCTTTCTTT
CASSLGRGEAFF
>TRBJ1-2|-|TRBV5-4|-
TGTGCCAGCAGCTCCAGCCCTCCTGGACAGTCCCCGAATGTCTACACCTTC
CASSSSPPGQSPNVYTF